This TCR beta chain was captured in a study of regulatory T cells in long-lasting Graves disease. Study-wide context: More than 5 years of antithyroid drugs with positive TSH receptor antibodies defined persistent Graves' disease.

Whole-study results and caveats: Favored usage of TRBV28, TRBJ1-2 and TRBJ2-5 was recorded in persistent disease. Persistent Graves' patients possessed reduced TCR diversity relative to recently diagnosed ones.

In its sample, this clonotype was seen many times. Its target is unknown. The time point here: persistent/refractory GD, antithyroid drugs over 5 years with positive TRAb. Construction of the TCR library relied on RNA isolated from PBMCs. The CDR3 runs to 11 residues. V was clipped by 6 bases and J by 11 bases, with 13 bases between them. Construction of TCR beta libraries relied on iRepertoire HTBI primers and on Arm-PCR targeting CDR3 regions. TCRdb re-called the multiplex PCR reads with MiXCR, one entry per CDR3 protein. In the table there are approximately 400,000 distinct CDR3 sequences, 20% to 25% of which are singletons.

This TCR was recovered from a female donor with Graves disease. The sequencing used peripheral blood mononuclear cells (PBMCs), collected when the disease was refractory, from a patient treated with antithyroid drugs. The rearrangement links TRBV12-3 or TRBV12-4 to TRBJ1-1; D ambiguous. CDR3 region: CASSFGPGAFF. The CDR3 DNA sequence: TGTGCCAGCAGCTTTGGACCGGGGGCTTTCTTT.